This is a list of T cell receptor beta chains from one sample in a study of early T cells in non-severe SARS-CoV-2 infection. Each CDR3 protein gets one entry after TCRdb re-called the 5' RACE reads with MiXCR. The repertoire holds approximately 70,000 distinct CDR3 sequences, 5% seen once, with less than 9.5% in the top ten. The sample here was whole blood, taken at baseline. The receptors originated from an adult who was a healthcare worker with PCR-confirmed SARS-CoV-2 infection or an uninfected control (not recorded which). Each CDR3 is given with its conserved first and last residue. The D gene is left open where the match is weak. For some rows the clone size is stated as once, few or many, or as a class when expanded; others skip it.

TRBV12-3/TRBV12-4	TRBJ1-5	TRBD1	many	TGTGCCAGCAGTCCCGCCGGGACAGCCTATAGCAATCAGCCCCAGCATTTT	CASSPAGTAYSNQPQHF
TRBV18	TRBJ1-1	TRBD1	many	TGTGCCAGCTCACCGGACAGGGGAGGAACTGAAGCTTTCTTT	CASSPDRGGTEAFF
TRBV3-1	TRBJ1-1	-	-	TGTGCCAGCAGCCAAGTAAGAAAAGGAACTGAAGCTTTCTTT	CASSQVRKGTEAFF
TRBV12-5	TRBJ1-3	-	few	TGTGCTAGTGGTTTGTCCCGGGACACCATATATTTT	CASGLSRDTIYF
TRBV12-3/TRBV12-4	TRBJ1-1	-	many	TGTGCCAGCAGTTTTACGGGGGCGAGGACTGAAGCTTTCTTT	CASSFTGARTEAFF
TRBV28	TRBJ1-1	-	many	TGTGCCAGCACCTACCCTCAGGGGATTAACACTGAAGCTTTCTTT	CASTYPQGINTEAFF
TRBV28	TRBJ1-1	-	few	TGTGCCAGCAGCCCCCACTACCGGACGGCTTTCTTT	CASSPHYRTAFF
TRBV6-5	TRBJ1-1	-	few	TGTGCCAGCAGGAGAGGGGAAAGGACTGAAGCTTTCTTT	CASRRGERTEAFF
TRBV11-2	TRBJ2-1	TRBD2	few	TGTGCCAGCAGCTTACTAGCGGGAGGGCCCTCCCTCTCCTACAATGAGCAGTTCTTC	CASSLLAGGPSLSYNEQFF
TRBV11-2	TRBJ1-1	-	many	TGTGCCAGCAGCTTCCCGGGGGGAGGCAGGAGGAACACTGAAGCTTTCTTT	CASSFPGGGRRNTEAFF
TRBV7-2	TRBJ1-1	-	many	TGTGCCAGCAGCTTGTACGAGAACACTGAAGCTTTCTTT	CASSLYENTEAFF
TRBV6-5	TRBJ1-1	TRBD1	many	TGTGCCAGCAGTTTCGGACAGGGGGTAGAAGCTTTCTTT	CASSFGQGVEAFF
TRBV12-3/TRBV12-4	TRBJ2-3	-	many	TGTGCCAGCGGATTACAGGCGACAGATACGCAGTATTTT	CASGLQATDTQYF
TRBV6-5	TRBJ2-7	-	many	TGTGCCAGCAGTTCATACTCGCGACCCTACGAGCAGTACTTC	CASSSYSRPYEQYF
TRBV20-1	TRBJ1-1	-	many	TGCAGTGCTAGAGAGCCGGGCTTAGGGCTGAACACTGAAGCTTTCTTT	CSAREPGLGLNTEAFF
TRBV6-1	TRBJ2-7	-	many	TGTGCCAGCATAGGGGTTAACTCCTACGAGCAGTACTTC	CASIGVNSYEQYF
TRBV7-9	TRBJ2-7	-	-	TGTGCCAGCAGCTTAGTTTACGGGGGCCACTCCTACGAGCAGTACTTC	CASSLVYGGHSYEQYF
TRBV29-1	TRBJ2-7	TRBD1	many	TGCAGCGTTGCATCGGGCAGGGGGCCCTACGAGCAGTACTTC	CSVASGRGPYEQYF
TRBV20-1	TRBJ1-1	-	few	TGCAGTGCTTTCAGCAGGGTGAACACTGAAGCTTTCTTT	CSAFSRVNTEAFF
TRBV20-1	TRBJ2-1	TRBD2	-	TGCAGTGCTAACCCCGCTAGCGGGAGTCGTTATGAGCAGTTCTTC	CSANPASGSRYEQFF
TRBV7-9	TRBJ2-3	TRBD2	many	TGTGCCAGCAACCCGGGACTAGCGGGAGCAGATACGCAGTATTTT	CASNPGLAGADTQYF
TRBV29-1	TRBJ1-1	-	many	TGCAGCGTAAGCTACACTGAAGCTTTCTTT	CSVSYTEAFF
TRBV28	TRBJ2-7	-	many	TGTGCCAGCAGTTCGTTCTCACGGGAGCTCTCCTACGAGCAGTACTTC	CASSSFSRELSYEQYF
TRBV5-5	TRBJ1-1	-	many	TGTGCCAGCAGCTTGGGCAGAAAGAACACTGAAGCTTTCTTT	CASSLGRKNTEAFF
TRBV12-3/TRBV12-4	TRBJ2-2	TRBD1	many	TGTGCCAGCAGTCAAGGACAGGGGGCGTCCGGGGAGCTGTTTTTT	CASSQGQGASGELFF
TRBV30	TRBJ1-4	-	many	TGTGCCTGGAGGGCCTCTAATGAAAAACTGTTTTTT	CAWRASNEKLFF
TRBV6-1	TRBJ2-7	-	few	TGTGCCAGCAGTGAAGCATCAACGTCCTCGGGCTACGAGCAGTACTTC	CASSEASTSSGYEQYF
TRBV5-4	TRBJ1-1	TRBD1	-	TGTGCCAGCAGCCCCCATCCCACAGGGGACGATGAAGCTTTCTTT	CASSPHPTGDDEAFF
TRBV12-3/TRBV12-4	TRBJ1-5	-	many	TGTGCCAGCAGTTTAGACCGCGGGGTAGGACAGAATCAGCCCCAGCATTTT	CASSLDRGVGQNQPQHF
TRBV12-3/TRBV12-4	TRBJ2-5	TRBD2	many	TGTGCCAGCAAGAGCGGGAGGGCCGGCGGAAGGACCCAGTACTTC	CASKSGRAGGRTQYF
TRBV6-1	TRBJ2-7	-	few	TGTACCAGCAATAGAGACCCAGCTGCCTACGAGCAGTACTTC	CTSNRDPAAYEQYF
TRBV7-8	TRBJ2-1	TRBD2	-	TGTGCCAGCAGCAGACTAGCGGGACACGGGGGGTACAATGAGCAGTTCTTC	CASSRLAGHGGYNEQFF
TRBV7-9	TRBJ2-3	-	many	TGTGCCAGCAGCTCGACAGGCACAGATACGCAGTATTTT	CASSSTGTDTQYF
TRBV28	TRBJ2-1	TRBD1	many	TGTGCCAGCAGTCCGCGGGACAGGTTTGGGAATGAGCAGTTCTTC	CASSPRDRFGNEQFF
TRBV28	TRBJ2-3	TRBD1	many	TGTGCCAGCAGTTTAGGGACAGGGGACACAGATACGCAGTATTTT	CASSLGTGDTDTQYF
TRBV29-1	TRBJ2-7	-	many	TGCAGCGTTGTTAGTCAAAATGGCGTGCCCCCCTCCGAGCAGTACTTC	CSVVSQNGVPPSEQYF
TRBV12-5	TRBJ2-2	TRBD1	many	TGTGCTAGTGGCTCGGGACAGGGGGCCACCGGGGAGCTGTTTTTT	CASGSGQGATGELFF
TRBV7-6	TRBJ2-3	-	many	TGTGCCAGCAGCCCCCTGCCCATGGCGACAGATACGCAGTATTTT	CASSPLPMATDTQYF
TRBV19	TRBJ2-1	-	many	TGTGCCAGTAGGAGAGGTGTGGGACCCCGTCGGGATGAGCAGTTCTTC	CASRRGVGPRRDEQFF
TRBV6-1	TRBJ1-1	-	few	TGTGCCAGCAGTGAGGCCGGTACTACGAGGACTGAAGCTTTCTTT	CASSEAGTTRTEAFF